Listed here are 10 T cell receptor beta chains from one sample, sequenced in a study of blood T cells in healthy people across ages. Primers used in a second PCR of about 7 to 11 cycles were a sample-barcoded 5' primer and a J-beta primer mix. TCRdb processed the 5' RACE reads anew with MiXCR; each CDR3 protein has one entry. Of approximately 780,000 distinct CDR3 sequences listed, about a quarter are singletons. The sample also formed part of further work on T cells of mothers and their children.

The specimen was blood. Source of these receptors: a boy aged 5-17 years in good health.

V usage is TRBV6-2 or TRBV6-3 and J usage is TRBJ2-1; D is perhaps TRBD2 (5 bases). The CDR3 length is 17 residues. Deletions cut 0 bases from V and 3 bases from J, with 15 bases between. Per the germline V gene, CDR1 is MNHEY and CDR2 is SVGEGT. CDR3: CASSYSSMIAFYNEQFF. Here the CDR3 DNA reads TGTGCCAGCAGTTACTCGTCGATGATAGCGTTCTACAATGAGCAGTTCTTC.

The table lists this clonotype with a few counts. This CDR3 reads CASSLCNFCRELFF. CDR3 bases: TGTGCCAGCAGCTTGTGTAACTTCTGTCGGGAGCTGTTTTTT. V usage is TRBV7-9 and J usage is TRBJ2-2, with unresolved D. Germline lookup yields CDR1 SEHNR and CDR2 FQNEAQ (reference sequence). The CDR3 runs 14 residues. V was clipped by 3 bases and J by 9 bases, with 14 bases between them.

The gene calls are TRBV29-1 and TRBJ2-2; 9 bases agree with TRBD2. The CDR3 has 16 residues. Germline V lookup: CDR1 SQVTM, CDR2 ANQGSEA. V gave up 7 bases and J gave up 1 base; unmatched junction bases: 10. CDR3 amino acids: CSALTAGGRNTGELFF. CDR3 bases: TGCAGCGCCCTAACGGCGGGGGGGAGGAACACCGGGGAGCTGTTTTTT.

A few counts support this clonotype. Written as DNA, the CDR3 is TGTGCCATCAGTGAGTCGACGGGACGTAGCTCCTACGAGCAGTACTTC. Amino acid sequence: CAISESTGRSSYEQYF. V usage is TRBV10-3 and J usage is TRBJ2-7, with D possibly called TRBD1 or TRBD2 (5 bases each). V was pared by 0 bases and J by 0 bases, with 12 bases between. The germline V gene has CDR1 ENHRY and CDR2 SYGVKD. The CDR3 contains 16 residues.

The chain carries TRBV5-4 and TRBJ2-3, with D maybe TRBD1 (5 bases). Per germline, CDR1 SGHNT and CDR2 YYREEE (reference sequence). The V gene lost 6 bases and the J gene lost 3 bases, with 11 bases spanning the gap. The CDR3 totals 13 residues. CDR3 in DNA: TGTGCCAGCAATGTCGACAGTACAGATACGCAGTATTTT. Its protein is CASNVDSTDTQYF.

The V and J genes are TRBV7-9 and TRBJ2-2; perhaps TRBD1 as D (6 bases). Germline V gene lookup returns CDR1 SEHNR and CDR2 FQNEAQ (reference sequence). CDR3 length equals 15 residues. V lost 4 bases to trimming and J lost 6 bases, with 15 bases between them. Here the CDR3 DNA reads TGTGCCAGCAGCTCGCCGACAGGAACCCCCGGGGAGCTGTTTTTT. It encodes CASSSPTGTPGELFF.

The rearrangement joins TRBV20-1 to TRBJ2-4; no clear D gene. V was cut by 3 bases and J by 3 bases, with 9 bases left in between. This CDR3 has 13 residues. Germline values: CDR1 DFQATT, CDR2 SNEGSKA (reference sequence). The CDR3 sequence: CSASHTSKNIQYF. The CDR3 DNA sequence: TGCAGTGCTAGTCACACAAGCAAAAACATTCAGTACTTC.

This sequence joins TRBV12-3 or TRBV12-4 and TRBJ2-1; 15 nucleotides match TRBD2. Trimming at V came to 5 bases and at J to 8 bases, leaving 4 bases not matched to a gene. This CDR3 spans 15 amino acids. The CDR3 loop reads CASSGLAGGQYEQFF. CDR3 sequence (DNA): TGTGCCAGCAGTGGACTAGCGGGGGGGCAGTATGAGCAGTTCTTC.

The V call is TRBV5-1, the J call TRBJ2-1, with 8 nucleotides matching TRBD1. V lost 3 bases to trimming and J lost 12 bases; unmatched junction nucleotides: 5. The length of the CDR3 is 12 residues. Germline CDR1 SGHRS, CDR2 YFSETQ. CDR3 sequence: CASSSGTGSQFF. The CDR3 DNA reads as TGCGCCAGCAGCTCCGGGACAGGCTCGCAGTTCTTC.

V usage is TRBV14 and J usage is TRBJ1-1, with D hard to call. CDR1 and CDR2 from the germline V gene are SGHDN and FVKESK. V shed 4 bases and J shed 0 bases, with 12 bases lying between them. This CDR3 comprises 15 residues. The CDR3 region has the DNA TGTGCCAGCAGCCCAAGACGCCCCTTGAACACTGAAGCTTTCTTT. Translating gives CASSPRRPLNTEAFF.